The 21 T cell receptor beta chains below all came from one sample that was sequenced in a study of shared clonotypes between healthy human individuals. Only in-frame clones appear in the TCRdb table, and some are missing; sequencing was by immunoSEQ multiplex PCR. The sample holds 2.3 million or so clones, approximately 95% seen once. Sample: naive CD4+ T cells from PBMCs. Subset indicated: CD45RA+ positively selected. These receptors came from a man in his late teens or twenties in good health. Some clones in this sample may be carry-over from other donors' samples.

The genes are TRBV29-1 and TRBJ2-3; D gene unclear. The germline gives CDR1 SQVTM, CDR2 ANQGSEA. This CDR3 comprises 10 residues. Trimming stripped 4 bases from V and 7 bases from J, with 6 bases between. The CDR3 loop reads CSVAPNTQYF. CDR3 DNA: TGCAGCGTTGCCCCTAATACGCAGTATTTT.

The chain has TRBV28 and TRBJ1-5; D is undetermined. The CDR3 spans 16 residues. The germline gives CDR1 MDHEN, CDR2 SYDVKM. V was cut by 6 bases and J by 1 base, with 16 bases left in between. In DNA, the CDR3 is TGTGCCAGCAGCCCTGAAGGGATTGGAAGCAATCAGCCCCAGCATTTT. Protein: CASSPEGIGSNQPQHF.

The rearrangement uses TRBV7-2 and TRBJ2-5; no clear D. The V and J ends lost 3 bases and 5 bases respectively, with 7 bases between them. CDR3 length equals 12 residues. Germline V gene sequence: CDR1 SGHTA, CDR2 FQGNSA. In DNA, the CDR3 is TGTGCCAGCAGCTTCTCAACCGAGACCCAGTACTTC. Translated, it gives CASSFSTETQYF. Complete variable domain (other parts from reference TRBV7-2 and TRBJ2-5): GAGVSQSPSNKVTEKGKDVELRCDPISGHTALYWYRQSLGQGLEFLIYFQGNSAPDKSGLPSDRFSAERTGGSVSTLTIQRTQQEDSAVYLCASSFSTETQYFGPGTRLLVL.

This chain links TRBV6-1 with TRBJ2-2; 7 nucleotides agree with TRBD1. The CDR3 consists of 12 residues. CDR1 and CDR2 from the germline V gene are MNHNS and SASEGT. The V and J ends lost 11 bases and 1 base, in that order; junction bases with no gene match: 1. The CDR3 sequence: CAGTENTGELFF. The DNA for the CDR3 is TGTGCCGGGACAGAGAACACCGGGGAGCTGTTTTTT.

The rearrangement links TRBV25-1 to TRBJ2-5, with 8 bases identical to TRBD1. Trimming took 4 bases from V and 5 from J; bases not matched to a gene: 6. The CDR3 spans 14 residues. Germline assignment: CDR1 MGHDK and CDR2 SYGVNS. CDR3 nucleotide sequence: TGTGCCAGCAGTGTCAGGGGGCGCGGTGAGACCCAGTACTTC. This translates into CASSVRGRGETQYF.

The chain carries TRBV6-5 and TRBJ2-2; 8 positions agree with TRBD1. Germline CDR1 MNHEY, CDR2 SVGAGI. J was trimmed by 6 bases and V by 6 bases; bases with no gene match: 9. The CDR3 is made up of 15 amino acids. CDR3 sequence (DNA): TGTGCCAGCAGCCGATACTTGACAGGGGCCGGGGAGCTGTTTTTT. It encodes CASSRYLTGAGELFF.

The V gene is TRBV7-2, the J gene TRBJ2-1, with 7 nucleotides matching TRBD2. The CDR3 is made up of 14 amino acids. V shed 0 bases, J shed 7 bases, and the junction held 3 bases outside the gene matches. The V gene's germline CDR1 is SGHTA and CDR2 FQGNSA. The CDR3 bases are TGTGCCAGCAGCTTAGCGCTGGGGGGGAATGAGCAGTTCTTC. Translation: CASSLALGGNEQFF.

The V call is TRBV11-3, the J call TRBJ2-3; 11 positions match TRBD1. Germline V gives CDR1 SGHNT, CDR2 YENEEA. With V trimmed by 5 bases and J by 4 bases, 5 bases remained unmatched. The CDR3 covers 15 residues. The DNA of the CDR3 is TGTGCCAGCAGCCCCCGGACAGGGGGCGCAGATACGCAGTATTTT. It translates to CASSPRTGGADTQYF.

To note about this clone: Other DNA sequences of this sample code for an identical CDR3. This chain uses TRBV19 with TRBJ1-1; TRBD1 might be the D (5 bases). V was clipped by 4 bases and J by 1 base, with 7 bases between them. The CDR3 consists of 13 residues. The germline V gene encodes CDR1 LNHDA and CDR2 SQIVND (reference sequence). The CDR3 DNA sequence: TGTGCCAGTAGTAACCAGGGGAACACTGAAGCTTTCTTT. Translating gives CASSNQGNTEAFF.

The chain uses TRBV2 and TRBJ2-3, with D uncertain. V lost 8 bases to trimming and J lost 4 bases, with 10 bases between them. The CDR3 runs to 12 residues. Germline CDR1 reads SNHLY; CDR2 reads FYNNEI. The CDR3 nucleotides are TGTGCCAGCTTGTTCTCCTCAGATACGCAGTATTTT. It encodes CASLFSSDTQYF.

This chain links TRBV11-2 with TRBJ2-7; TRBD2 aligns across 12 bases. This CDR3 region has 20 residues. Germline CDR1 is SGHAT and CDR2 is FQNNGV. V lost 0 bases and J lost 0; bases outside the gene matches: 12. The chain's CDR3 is CASSLDLSSGRGSRSYEQYF. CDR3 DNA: TGTGCCAGCAGCTTAGATTTGTCTAGCGGGAGGGGATCTCGCTCCTACGAGCAGTACTTC. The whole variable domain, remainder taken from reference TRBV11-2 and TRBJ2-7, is EAGVAQSPRYKIIEKRQSVAFWCNPISGHATLYWYQQILGQGPKLLIQFQNNGVVDDSQLPKDRFSAERLKGVDSTLKIQPAKLEDSAVYLCASSLDLSSGRGSRSYEQYFGPGTRLTVT.

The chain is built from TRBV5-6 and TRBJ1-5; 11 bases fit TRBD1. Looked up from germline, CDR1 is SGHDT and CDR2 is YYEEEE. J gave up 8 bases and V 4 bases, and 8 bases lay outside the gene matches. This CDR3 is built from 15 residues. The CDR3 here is CASSNGDRGIEPQHF. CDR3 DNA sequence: TGTGCCAGCAGCAACGGGGACAGGGGGATAGAGCCCCAGCATTTT.

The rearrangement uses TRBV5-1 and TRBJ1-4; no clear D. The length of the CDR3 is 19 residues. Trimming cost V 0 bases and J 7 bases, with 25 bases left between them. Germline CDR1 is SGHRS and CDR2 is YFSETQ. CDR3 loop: CASSLGSIQRSWEGEKLFF. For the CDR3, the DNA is TGCGCCAGCAGCTTGGGTAGCATACAAAGGTCTTGGGAGGGTGAAAAACTGTTTTTT.

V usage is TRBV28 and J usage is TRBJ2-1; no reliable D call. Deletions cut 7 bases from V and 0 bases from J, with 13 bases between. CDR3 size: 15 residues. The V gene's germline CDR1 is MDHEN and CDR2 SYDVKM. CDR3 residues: CASTLFGSSYNEQFF. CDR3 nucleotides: TGTGCCAGCACCCTTTTCGGAAGCTCCTACAATGAGCAGTTCTTC.

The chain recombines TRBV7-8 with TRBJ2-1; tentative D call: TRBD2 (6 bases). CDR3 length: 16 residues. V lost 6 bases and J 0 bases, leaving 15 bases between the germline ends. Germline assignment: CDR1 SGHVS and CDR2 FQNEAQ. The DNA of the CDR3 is TGTGCCAGCAGTGGTGGGCGGGGCGTCTCCTACAATGAGCAGTTCTTC. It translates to CASSGGRGVSYNEQFF.

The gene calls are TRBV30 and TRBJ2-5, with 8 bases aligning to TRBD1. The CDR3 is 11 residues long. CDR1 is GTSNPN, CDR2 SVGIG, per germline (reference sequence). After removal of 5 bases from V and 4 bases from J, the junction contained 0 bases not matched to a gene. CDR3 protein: CAWDRGETQYF. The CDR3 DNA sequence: TGTGCCTGGGACAGGGGAGAGACCCAGTACTTC.

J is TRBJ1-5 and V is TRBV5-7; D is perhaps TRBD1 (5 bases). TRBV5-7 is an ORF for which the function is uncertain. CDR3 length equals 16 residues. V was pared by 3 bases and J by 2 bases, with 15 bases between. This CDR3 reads CASSSGREVGNQPQHF. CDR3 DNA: TGTGCCAGCAGCTCGGGCAGGGAGGTTGGCAATCAGCCCCAGCATTTT.

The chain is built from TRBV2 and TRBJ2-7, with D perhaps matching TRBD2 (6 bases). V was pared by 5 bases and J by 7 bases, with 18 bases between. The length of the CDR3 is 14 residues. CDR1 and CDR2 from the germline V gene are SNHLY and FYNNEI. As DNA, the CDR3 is TGTGCCAGCAGTACGGGACGGGGGATTGGAGAGCAGTACTTC. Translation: CASSTGRGIGEQYF.

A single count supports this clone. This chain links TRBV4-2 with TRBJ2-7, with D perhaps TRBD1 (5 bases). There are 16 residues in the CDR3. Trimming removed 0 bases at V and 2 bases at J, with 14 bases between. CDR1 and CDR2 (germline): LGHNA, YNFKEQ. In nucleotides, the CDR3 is TGTGCCAGCAGCCAAGATCAAGGTCAGGGCGCCTACGAGCAGTACTTC. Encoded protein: CASSQDQGQGAYEQYF.

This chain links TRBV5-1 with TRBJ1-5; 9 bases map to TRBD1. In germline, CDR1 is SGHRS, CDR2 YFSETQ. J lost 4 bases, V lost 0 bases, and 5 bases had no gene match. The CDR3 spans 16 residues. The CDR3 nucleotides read TGCGCCAGCAGCTTGGGGGACAGGGATCGAAATCAGCCCCAGCATTTT. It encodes CASSLGDRDRNQPQHF.

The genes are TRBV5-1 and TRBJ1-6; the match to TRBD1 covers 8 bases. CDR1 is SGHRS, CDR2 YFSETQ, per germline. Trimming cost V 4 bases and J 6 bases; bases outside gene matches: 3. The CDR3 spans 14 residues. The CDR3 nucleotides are TGCGCCAGCAGCATGGGACAGGTTAATTCACCCCTCCACTTT. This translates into CASSMGQVNSPLHF.